This T cell receptor (beta chain) is drawn from a study of T cell repertoires in aging, cancer and after chemotherapy. The wider study: Repeat sampling of healthy donors over several months to years showed clear clonal overlap. Notes on the study in general: Rebound thymic output was suggested by rising median generation probability during chemotherapy in each cancer cohort.

Amplification of TCR beta used genomic DNA extracted from peripheral blood. After removal of 6 bases from V and 8 bases from J, the junction contained 4 bases not matched to a gene. Per the germline V gene, CDR1 is MNHEY and CDR2 is SVGEGT. This CDR3 comprises 14 residues. As for this clonotype: Its antigen is still unknown.

A mixed TRB-A/B primer pool amplified rearranged TRB by multiplex touch-down PCR. TCRdb reprocessed the multiplex PCR reads with MiXCR, giving one entry per CDR3 protein. The sample has approximately 11,000 distinct CDR3 sequences; 35% to 50% are singletons. The sequencing sample was made of blood. This clonotype originated in a human donor in good health. The chain is built from TRBV6-2 or TRBV6-3 and TRBJ2-1, with 13 bases matching TRBD2. The CDR3, as DNA: TGTGCCAGCAGAACTAGCGGGGGGGCGGATGAGCAGTTCTTC. Translating gives CASRTSGGADEQFF.